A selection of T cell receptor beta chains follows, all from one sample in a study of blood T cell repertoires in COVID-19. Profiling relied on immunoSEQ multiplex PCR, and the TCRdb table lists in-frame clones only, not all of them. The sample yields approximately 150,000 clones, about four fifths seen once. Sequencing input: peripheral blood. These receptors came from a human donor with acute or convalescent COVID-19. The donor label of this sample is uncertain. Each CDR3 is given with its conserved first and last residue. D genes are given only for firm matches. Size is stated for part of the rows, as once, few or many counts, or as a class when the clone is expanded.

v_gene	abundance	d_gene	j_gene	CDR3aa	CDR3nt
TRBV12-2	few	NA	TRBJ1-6	CASRLARAKGRVSNSPLHF	TGTGCAAGTCGCTTAGCCAGGGCCAAGGGGAGGGTCTCCAACTCACCCCTCCACTTT
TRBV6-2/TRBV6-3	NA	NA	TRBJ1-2	CASSYGGSVDYGYTF	TGTGCCAGCAGTTACGGGGGCAGTGTCGACTATGGCTACACCTTC
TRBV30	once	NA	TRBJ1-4	CACQWMGAAGEKLFF	TGTGCCTGTCAATGGATGGGGGCCGCCGGTGAAAAACTGTTTTTT
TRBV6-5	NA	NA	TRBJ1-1	CAFRTGVNTEAFF	TGTGCCTTCAGGACCGGGGTAAACACTGAAGCTTTCTTT
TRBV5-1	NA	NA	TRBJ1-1	CASSLRRDGTEAFF	TGCGCCAGCAGCTTGAGGAGAGACGGCACTGAAGCTTTCTTT
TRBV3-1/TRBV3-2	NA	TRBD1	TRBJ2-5	CASSQGLGGQGARETQYF	TGTGCCAGCAGCCAAGGATTGGGGGGACAGGGGGCGCGGGAGACCCAGTACTTC
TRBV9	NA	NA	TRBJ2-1	CASSAANEDSPALGSYNEQFF	TGTGCCAGCAGCGCCGCTAACGAGGACTCCCCCGCCCTCGGCTCCTACAATGAGCAGTTCTTC
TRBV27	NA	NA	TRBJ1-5	CASSPSWTESNQPQHF	TGTGCCAGCAGTCCGTCCTGGACAGAAAGCAATCAGCCCCAGCATTTT
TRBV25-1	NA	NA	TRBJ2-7	CASSESHRVTEQYF	TGTGCCAGCAGTGAATCCCACAGAGTCACCGAGCAGTACTTC
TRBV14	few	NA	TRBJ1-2	CASSQDSYYGYTF	TGTGCCAGCAGCCAGGACAGTTACTATGGCTACACCTTC
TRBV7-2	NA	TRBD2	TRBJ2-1	CASSNLAGGPNEQFF	TGTGCCAGCAGCAACCTCGCGGGGGGGCCAAATGAGCAGTTCTTC
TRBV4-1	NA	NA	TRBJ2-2	CASSRGGLSGNTGELFF	TGCGCCAGCAGCCGAGGTGGGTTAAGCGGGAACACCGGGGAGCTGTTTTTT
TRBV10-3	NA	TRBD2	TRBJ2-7	CAASSGGLPRNEQYF	TGTGCCGCTTCTAGCGGGGGGCTGCCGCGGAACGAGCAGTACTTC
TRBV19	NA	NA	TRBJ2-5	CASSMVSGLETQYF	TGTGCCAGTAGTATGGTTTCAGGGTTAGAGACCCAGTACTTC
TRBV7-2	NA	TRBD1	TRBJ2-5	CASSLVGGRGETQYF	TGTGCCAGCAGCCTTGTAGGGGGCAGGGGAGAGACCCAGTACTTC
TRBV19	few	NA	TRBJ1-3	CATRSSGNTIYF	TGTGCCACGAGGAGCTCTGGAAACACCATATATTTT
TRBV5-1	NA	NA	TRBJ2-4	CASSLVWRGDIQYF	TGCGCCAGCAGCTTGGTTTGGCGCGGAGACATTCAGTACTTC
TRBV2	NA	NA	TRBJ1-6	CASSELIRSSPLHF	TGTGCCAGCAGTGAATTAATAAGGAGTTCACCCCTCCACTTT
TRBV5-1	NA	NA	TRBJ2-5	CASRLGRGETQYF	TGCGCCAGCAGGCTGGGCCGGGGGGAGACCCAGTACTTC
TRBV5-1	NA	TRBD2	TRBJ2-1	CASSLETSPRNEQFF	TGCGCCAGCAGCTTGGAGACTAGCCCCAGGAATGAGCAGTTCTTC
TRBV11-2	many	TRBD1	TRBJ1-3	CASSLEPGGSGNTIYF	TGTGCCAGCAGCTTAGAACCAGGGGGATCTGGAAACACCATATATTTT
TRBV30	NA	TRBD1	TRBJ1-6	CAWRIRGTGGIGRALHF	TGTGCCTGGAGGATTCGAGGGACAGGGGGCATTGGTAGGGCCCTCCACTTT
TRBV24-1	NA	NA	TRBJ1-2	CATSEQGNYGYTF	TGTGCCACCAGCGAACAGGGAAACTATGGCTACACCTTC
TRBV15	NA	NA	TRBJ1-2	CATSRVGASGYGYTF	TGTGCCACCAGCAGAGTTGGGGCATCAGGCTATGGCTACACCTTC
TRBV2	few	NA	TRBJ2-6	CASSGRAGANVLTF	TGTGCCAGCTCGGGCAGGGCTGGGGCCAACGTCCTGACTTTC
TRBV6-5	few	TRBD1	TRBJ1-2	CASSPGQTYGYTF	TGTGCCAGCAGTCCGGGACAGACCTATGGCTACACCTTC
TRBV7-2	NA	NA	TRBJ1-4	CASSLLGGRVNEKLFF	TGTGCCAGCAGCCTATTAGGGGGTAGGGTTAATGAAAAACTGTTTTTT
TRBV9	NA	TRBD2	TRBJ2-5	CASSAQGTSGHVQETQYF	TGTGCCAGCAGCGCACAGGGGACTAGCGGTCACGTACAAGAGACCCAGTACTTC
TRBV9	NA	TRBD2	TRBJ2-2	CASSVGGGGTGELFF	TGTGCCAGCAGCGTAGGCGGGGGTGGCACCGGGGAGCTGTTTTTT
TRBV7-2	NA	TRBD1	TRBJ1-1	CASSPRSGQGFSEAFF	TGTGCCAGCAGCCCCAGATCGGGACAGGGGTTCTCTGAAGCTTTCTTT
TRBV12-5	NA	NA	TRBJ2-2	CASGLVRSWTSGELFF	TGTGCTAGTGGTTTGGTACGCTCCTGGACATCCGGGGAGCTGTTTTTT
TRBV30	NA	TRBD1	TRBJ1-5	CAWSSSSGGPSQPQHF	TGTGCCTGGAGTTCCTCGTCAGGGGGCCCCAGTCAGCCCCAGCATTTT
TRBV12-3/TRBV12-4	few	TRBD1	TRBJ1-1	CASRATGATEAFF	TGTGCCAGCAGGGCGACAGGGGCCACTGAAGCTTTCTTT
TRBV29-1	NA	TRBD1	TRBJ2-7	CSVTDRGRIYEQYF	TGCAGCGTTACGGACAGGGGGCGCATCTACGAGCAGTACTTC
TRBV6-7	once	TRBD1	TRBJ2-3	CASSYTTPGTGASTDTQYF	TGTGCCAGCAGTTACACTACCCCAGGTACAGGGGCTAGCACAGATACGCAGTATTTT
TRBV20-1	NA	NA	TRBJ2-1	CSARVRNEQFF	TGCAGTGCTAGAGTCAGAAATGAGCAGTTCTTC
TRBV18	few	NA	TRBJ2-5	CASSPLPRLYF	TGTGCCAGCTCACCCCTCCCCCGACTGTACTTC
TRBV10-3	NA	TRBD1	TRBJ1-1	CAISANRGRLHAEAFF	TGTGCCATCAGTGCAAACAGGGGGCGGCTTCATGCTGAAGCTTTCTTT
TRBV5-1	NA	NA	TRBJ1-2	CASSFQGNYGYTF	TGCGCCAGCAGCTTTCAGGGAAACTATGGCTACACCTTC
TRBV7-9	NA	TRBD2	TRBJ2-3	CASSSLRGGSTDTQYF	TGTGCCAGCAGCTCTCTGCGGGGGGGGAGCACAGATACGCAGTATTTT
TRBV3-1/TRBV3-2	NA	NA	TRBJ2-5	CASSQAGVLETQYF	TGTGCCAGCAGCCAAGCGGGGGTACTAGAGACCCAGTACTTC
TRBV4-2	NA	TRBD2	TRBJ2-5	CASSQSREGETQYF	TGTGCCAGCAGCCAAAGCAGGGAGGGAGAGACCCAGTACTTC
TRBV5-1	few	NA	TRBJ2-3	CASSLGASTDTQYF	TGCGCCAGCAGCTTGGGGGCCTCCACAGATACGCAGTATTTT
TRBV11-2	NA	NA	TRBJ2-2	CASSRLGAANTGELFF	TGTGCCAGCAGCCGTCTCGGAGCAGCGAACACCGGGGAGCTGTTTTTT
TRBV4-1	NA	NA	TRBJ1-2	CASSQDLGDRYGYTF	TGCGCCAGCAGCCAAGATCTTGGAGACCGCTATGGCTACACCTTC
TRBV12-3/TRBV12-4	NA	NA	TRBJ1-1	CASSPTNTEAFF	TGTGCCAGCAGCCCAACAAACACTGAAGCTTTCTTT
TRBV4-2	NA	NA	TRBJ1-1	CASSQEVQTEAFF	TGTGCCAGCAGCCAAGAGGTACAGACTGAAGCTTTCTTT
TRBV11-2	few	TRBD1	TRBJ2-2	CASSLPGTGARTGELFF	TGTGCCAGCAGCTTACCCGGGACAGGGGCTCGCACCGGGGAGCTGTTTTTT
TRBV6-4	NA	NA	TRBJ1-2	CASSPETDYGYTF	TGTGCCAGCTCTCCGGAGACGGACTATGGCTACACCTTC
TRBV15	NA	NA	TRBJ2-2	CATSHQGKNTGELFF	TGTGCCACCAGCCATCAGGGTAAAAACACCGGGGAGCTGTTTTTT
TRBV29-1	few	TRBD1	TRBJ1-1	CSTRGGENTEAFF	TGCAGCACACGAGGGGGCGAGAACACTGAAGCTTTCTTT
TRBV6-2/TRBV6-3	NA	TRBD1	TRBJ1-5	CASSPRQGLANQPQHF	TGTGCCAGCAGTCCGCGACAGGGCCTGGCGAATCAGCCCCAGCATTTT
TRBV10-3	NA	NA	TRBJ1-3	CAIKEGSGNTIYF	TGTGCCATCAAGGAGGGCTCTGGAAACACCATATATTTT
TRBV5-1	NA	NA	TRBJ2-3	CASKVGSNTDTQYF	TGCGCCAGCAAGGTCGGGAGTAACACAGATACGCAGTATTTT
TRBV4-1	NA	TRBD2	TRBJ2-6	CASSQEASGGSGANVLTF	TGCGCCAGCAGCCAAGAGGCTAGCGGGGGGTCTGGGGCCAACGTCCTGACTTTC